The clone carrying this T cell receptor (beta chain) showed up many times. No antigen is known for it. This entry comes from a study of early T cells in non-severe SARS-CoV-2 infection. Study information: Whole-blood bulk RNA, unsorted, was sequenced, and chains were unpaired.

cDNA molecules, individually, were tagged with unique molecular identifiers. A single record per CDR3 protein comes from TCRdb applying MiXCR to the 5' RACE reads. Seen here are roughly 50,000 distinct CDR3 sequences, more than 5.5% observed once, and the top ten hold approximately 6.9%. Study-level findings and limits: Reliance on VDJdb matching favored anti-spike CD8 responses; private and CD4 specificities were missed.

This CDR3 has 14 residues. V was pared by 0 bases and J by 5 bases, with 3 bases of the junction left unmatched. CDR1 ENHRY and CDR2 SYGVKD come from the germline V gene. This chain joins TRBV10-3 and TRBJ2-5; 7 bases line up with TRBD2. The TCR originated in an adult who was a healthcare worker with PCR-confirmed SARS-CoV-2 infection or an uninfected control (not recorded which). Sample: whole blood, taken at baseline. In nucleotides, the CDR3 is TGTGCCATCAGTGAGTCGGGAGGGACGGAGACCCAGTACTTC. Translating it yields CAISESGGTETQYF.